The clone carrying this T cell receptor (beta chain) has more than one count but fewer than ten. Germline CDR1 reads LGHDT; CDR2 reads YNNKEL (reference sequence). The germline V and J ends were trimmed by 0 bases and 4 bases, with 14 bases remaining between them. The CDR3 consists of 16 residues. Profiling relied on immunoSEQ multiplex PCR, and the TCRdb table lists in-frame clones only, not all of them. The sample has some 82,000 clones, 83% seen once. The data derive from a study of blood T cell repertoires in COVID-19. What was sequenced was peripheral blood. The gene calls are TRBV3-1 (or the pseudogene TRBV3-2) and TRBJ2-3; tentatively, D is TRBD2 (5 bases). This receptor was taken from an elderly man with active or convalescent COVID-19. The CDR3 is CASSQDGGIRADTQYF. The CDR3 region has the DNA TGTGCCAGCAGCCAAGATGGAGGAATCCGCGCAGATACGCAGTATTTT.